These 22 T cell receptor beta chains were sequenced from one sample in a study of blood T cell repertoires in COVID-19. The method was immunoSEQ multiplex PCR; TCRdb's version includes in-frame clones alone and lacks a portion of them. The profile covers 180,000 or so clones, with about 90% appearing a single time and 1.2% taken by the ten largest. Sequencing was done on a sample of PBMCs or T cells enriched from blood (not recorded which). The receptor source for this set is a human donor with acute COVID-19. The donor label of this sample is uncertain.

V gene TRBV11-2 combines with J gene TRBJ2-5, with D perhaps matching TRBD1 (7 bases). Trimming took off 5 bases at V and 2 bases at J, with 15 bases between the two ends. The CDR3 is 15 amino acids. CDR1 is SGHAT, CDR2 FQNNGV, per germline. The CDR3 spells CASSVAGGTQETQYF. Written as DNA, the CDR3 is TGTGCCAGCAGCGTAGCAGGGGGGACTCAAGAGACCCAGTACTTC.

The rearrangement uses TRBV19 and TRBJ1-1; 8 bases map to TRBD1. The trim removed 5 bases at V and 8 bases at J, leaving 16 bases unmatched. The CDR3 has 16 residues. In germline, CDR1 is LNHDA, CDR2 SQIVND (reference sequence). CDR3: CASSSDRGIGRPEAFF. The CDR3, as DNA: TGTGCCAGTAGTTCAGACAGGGGAATAGGTCGCCCAGAAGCTTTCTTT.

This chain uses TRBV4-1 with TRBJ1-1; 8 nucleotides agree with TRBD1. The J segment lost 6 bases and the V segment lost 2 bases, leaving 17 bases of the junction unmatched. The CDR3 contains 18 residues. Looked up from germline, CDR1 is MGHRA and CDR2 is YSYEKL. CDR3 region: CASSQIFIRGRRLSEAFF. CDR3 sequence (DNA): TGCGCCAGCAGCCAAATTTTTATCAGGGGGCGCCGTCTCTCTGAAGCTTTCTTT.

This rearrangement joins TRBV30 to TRBJ1-1; 8 nucleotides match TRBD1. Germline V gene data show CDR1 as GTSNPN and CDR2 as SVGIG (reference sequence). Trimming took 2 bases from V and 2 from J; bases not matched to a gene: 4. The CDR3 is made up of 14 amino acids. This CDR3 is CAWSTGTGNTEAFF. For the CDR3, the DNA is TGTGCCTGGAGTACAGGGACAGGCAACACTGAAGCTTTCTTT.

The chain employs TRBV18 and TRBJ1-5; 7 bases agree with TRBD1. CDR1 is KGHSH and CDR2 is LQKENI in the germline V gene. The ends lost 4 bases at V and 6 bases at J; junction bases unmatched: 6. The CDR3 is made up of 14 amino acids. CDR3 region: CASSRQGVSQPQHF. Written as DNA, the CDR3 is TGTGCCAGCTCACGCCAGGGGGTGAGTCAGCCCCAGCATTTT.

V usage is TRBV28 and J usage is TRBJ2-5; 8 positions match TRBD1. The CDR3 totals 13 residues. Germline V gene data show CDR1 as MDHEN and CDR2 as SYDVKM. Losses at the gene ends were 8 bases for V and 4 bases for J; bases not matched to a gene: 6. The CDR3: CASGDRLRETQYF. In nucleotides, the CDR3 is TGTGCCAGCGGGGACAGGCTCCGAGAGACCCAGTACTTC.

V gene TRBV10-2 combines with J gene TRBJ2-2; D is possibly TRBD1 (5 bases). CDR3 length: 14 amino acids. The V end was cut by 10 bases, the J end by 0 bases, with 12 bases between. The germline gives CDR1 WSHSY, CDR2 SAAADI. CDR3 amino acids: CAIQWGPNTGELFF. As DNA, the CDR3 is TGCGCCATCCAGTGGGGCCCGAACACCGGGGAGCTGTTTTTT.

This clone has just a few counts. This chain connects TRBV2 to TRBJ2-1, with 12 nucleotides matching TRBD2. Germline V gives CDR1 SNHLY, CDR2 FYNNEI. The CDR3 contains 15 residues. V trimming: 7 bases; J trimming: 7 bases; junction bases outside the gene matches: 8. CDR3 residues: CASTASTSGGNEQFF. The DNA for the CDR3 is TGTGCCAGCACTGCCTCAACTAGCGGGGGGAATGAGCAGTTCTTC. Looking up the rest from reference TRBV2 and TRBJ2-1 gives the full variable domain: EPEVTQTPSHQVTQMGQEVILRCVPISNHLYFYWYRQILGQKVEFLVSFYNNEISEKSEIFDDQFSVERPDGSNFTLKIRSTKLEDSAMYFCASTASTSGGNEQFFGPGTRLTVL.

The rearrangement joins TRBV30 to TRBJ1-5; TRBD1 is a possible D gene (6 bases). Germline CDR1 is GTSNPN and CDR2 is SVGIG (reference sequence). V was trimmed by 2 bases and J by 9 bases, leaving 17 bases between them. The CDR3 length is 14 residues. As DNA, the CDR3 is TGTGCCTGGAGTTCACCGACAGGCATGTGGCCCCAGCATTTT. Its translation: CAWSSPTGMWPQHF. Full variable domain (rest looked up from reference TRBV30 and TRBJ1-5): SQTIHQWPATLVQPVGSPLSLECTVEGTSNPNLYWYRQAAGRGLQLLFYSVGIGQISSEVPQNLSASRPQDRQFILSSKKLLLSDSGFYLCAWSSPTGMWPQHFGDGTRLSIL.

This clone was counted only a few times. The chain combines TRBV24-1 with TRBJ2-7; 10 positions agree with TRBD1. CDR1 and CDR2 from the germline V gene are KGHDR and SFDVKD. After removal of 4 bases from V and 7 bases from J, the junction contained 12 bases not matched to a gene. This CDR3 spans 16 amino acids. CDR3 protein: CATSETGTGASYEQYF. The CDR3 bases are TGTGCCACCAGTGAGACCGGGACAGGGGCTAGCTATGAGCAGTACTTC.

The rearrangement joins TRBV10-3 to TRBJ2-3, with 11 bases lining up with TRBD2. In germline, CDR1 is ENHRY, CDR2 SYGVKD. The ends lost 4 bases at V and 2 bases at J; junction bases unmatched: 5. The CDR3 totals 16 residues. CDR3 nucleotides: TGTGCCATCAGTGGGGGTAGCGGGGGGGACACAGATACGCAGTATTTT. Its translation: CAISGGSGGDTDTQYF.

In nucleotides, the CDR3 is TGTGCCAGCAGCTTAGTATCGGGCATGGGGACAGGCAATCAGCCCCAGCATTTT. Its translation is CASSLVSGMGTGNQPQHF. The chain combines TRBV7-2 with TRBJ1-5, with 7 bases that match TRBD1. V lost 1 base, J lost 2 bases, and 11 bases stayed unmatched. The germline V gene has CDR1 SGHTA and CDR2 FQGNSA. The CDR3 runs to 18 residues.

The chain recombines TRBV4-2 with TRBJ1-3; no firm D call. CDR3 length: 14 residues. Germline values: CDR1 LGHNA, CDR2 YNFKEQ. The V end lost 5 bases, the J end lost 6 bases, and 14 bases lay between the germline ends. CDR3 amino acids: CASSGGTGTNTIYF. The CDR3 coding sequence is TGTGCCAGCAGCGGAGGTACGGGAACAAACACCATATATTTT.

This clone appeared a single time. The J gene is TRBJ2-5, the V gene TRBV25-1; 11 bases line up with TRBD2. The CDR3 contains 18 residues. Germline-derived CDR1 and CDR2 are MGHDK and SYGVNS. Unmatched junction bases numbered 7, after V lost 0 bases and J lost 1 base. Here the CDR3 reads CASSEYRVLAGAQETQYF. The CDR3 nucleotides read TGTGCCAGCAGTGAATATAGGGTACTAGCGGGGGCCCAAGAGACCCAGTACTTC.

This chain joins TRBV15 and TRBJ1-2, with TRBD1 matching over 9 bases. J was trimmed by 4 bases and V by 3 bases; bases with no gene match: 9. CDR3 length: 16 amino acids. CDR1 LNHNV and CDR2 YYDKDF come from the germline V gene (reference sequence). In nucleotides, the CDR3 is TGTGCCACCAGCAGTGACAGGGGGACCTATCTCTATGGCTACACCTTC. This sequence encodes CATSSDRGTYLYGYTF.

V usage is TRBV5-6 and J usage is TRBJ1-1; no clear D gene. V lost 4 bases and J lost 3, with 10 bases in between. This CDR3 comprises 13 residues. Germline CDR1 reads SGHDT; CDR2 reads YYEEEE. The CDR3 here is CASSEEYYTEAFF. CDR3 DNA sequence: TGTGCCAGCAGCGAGGAATATTACACTGAAGCTTTCTTT.

The chain links TRBV29-1 to TRBJ2-1, with 12 bases that match TRBD1. CDR1 and CDR2 (germline): SQVTM, ANQGSEA. CDR3 length: 13 amino acids. V shed 4 bases, J shed 9 bases, and the junction held 4 bases outside the gene matches. The CDR3 DNA reads as TGCAGCGTTGGGGACAGGGGGCTTGTTGAGCAGTTCTTC. This encodes CSVGDRGLVEQFF.

The chain has TRBV5-6 and TRBJ2-7; D is perhaps TRBD1 (6 bases). The CDR3 runs 15 residues. Between the trimmed V and J ends, which lost 0 bases and 2 bases, there was a span of 12 bases. Per the germline V gene, CDR1 is SGHDT and CDR2 is YYEEEE. The CDR3 region has the DNA TGTGCCAGCAGCTTGGGAGACAGGTTAACCTACGAGCAGTACTTC. This sequence encodes CASSLGDRLTYEQYF.

V is TRBV6-2 or TRBV6-3 and J is TRBJ2-1; 8 bases agree with TRBD2. This CDR3 is 15 amino acids long. Trimming removed 4 bases from V and 4 bases from J; junction bases left unmatched: 6. CDR1 MNHEY and CDR2 SVGEGT come from the germline V gene. This CDR3 reads CASSSFEREYNEQFF. CDR3 DNA sequence: TGTGCCAGCAGTTCCTTCGAGCGGGAGTACAATGAGCAGTTCTTC.

This rearrangement joins TRBV28 to TRBJ2-1; D ambiguous. This CDR3 has 14 amino acids. V was shortened by 7 bases and J by 6 bases, with 16 bases between the two germline ends. Germline values: CDR1 MDHEN, CDR2 SYDVKM. The CDR3 protein is CASTTTPYINEQFF. The CDR3 nucleotides are TGTGCCAGCACCACTACCCCCTACATCAATGAGCAGTTCTTC.

The V gene is TRBV30, the J gene TRBJ1-1; no definite D call. Germline V gene data show CDR1 as GTSNPN and CDR2 as SVGIG (reference sequence). With 8 bases removed from V and 0 bases from J, the gap between germline ends came to 10 bases. This CDR3 is 12 amino acids long. CDR3: CAGSRMNTEAFF. The DNA for the CDR3 is TGTGCCGGTAGCCGGATGAACACTGAAGCTTTCTTT.

The V and J genes are TRBV4-1 and TRBJ1-5; no definite D call. CDR3 length: 14 residues. The V end lost 0 bases, the J end lost 5 bases, and 8 bases lay between the germline ends. The germline CDR1 and CDR2 sequences are MGHRA and YSYEKL. The chain's CDR3 is CASSQEPTHQPQHF. The CDR3 DNA reads as TGCGCCAGCAGCCAAGAACCTACGCATCAGCCCCAGCATTTT.